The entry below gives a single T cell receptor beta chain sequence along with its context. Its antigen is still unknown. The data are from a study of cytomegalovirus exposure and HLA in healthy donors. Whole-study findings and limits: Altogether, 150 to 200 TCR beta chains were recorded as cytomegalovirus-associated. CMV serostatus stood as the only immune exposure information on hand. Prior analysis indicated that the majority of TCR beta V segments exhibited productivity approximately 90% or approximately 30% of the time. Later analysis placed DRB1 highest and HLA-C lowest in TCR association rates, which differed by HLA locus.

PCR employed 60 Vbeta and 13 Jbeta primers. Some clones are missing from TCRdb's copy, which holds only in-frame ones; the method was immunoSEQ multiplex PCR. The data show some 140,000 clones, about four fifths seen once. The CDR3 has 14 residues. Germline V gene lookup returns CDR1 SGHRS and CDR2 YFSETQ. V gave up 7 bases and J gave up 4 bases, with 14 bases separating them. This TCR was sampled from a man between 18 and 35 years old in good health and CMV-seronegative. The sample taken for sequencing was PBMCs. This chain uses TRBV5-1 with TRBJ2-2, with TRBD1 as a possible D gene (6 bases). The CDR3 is CASQQGVGTGELFF. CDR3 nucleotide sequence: TGCGCCAGCCAACAGGGCGTGGGCACCGGGGAGCTGTTTTTT. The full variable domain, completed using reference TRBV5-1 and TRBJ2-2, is KAGVTQTPRYLIKTRGQQVTLSCSPISGHRSVSWYQQTPGQGLQFLFEYFSETQRNKGNFPGRFSGRQFSNSRSEMNVSTLELGDSALYLCASQQGVGTGELFFGEGSRLTVL.